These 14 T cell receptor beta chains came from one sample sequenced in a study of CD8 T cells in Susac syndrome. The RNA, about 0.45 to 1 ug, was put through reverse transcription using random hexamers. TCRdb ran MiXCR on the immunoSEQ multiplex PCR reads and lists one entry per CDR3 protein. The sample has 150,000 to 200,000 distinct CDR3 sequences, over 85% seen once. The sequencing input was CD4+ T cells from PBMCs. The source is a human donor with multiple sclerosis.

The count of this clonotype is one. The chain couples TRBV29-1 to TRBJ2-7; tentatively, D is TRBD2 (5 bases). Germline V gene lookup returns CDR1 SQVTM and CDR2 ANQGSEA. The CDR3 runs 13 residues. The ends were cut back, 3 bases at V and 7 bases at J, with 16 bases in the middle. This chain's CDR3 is CSVDRTLLQEQYF. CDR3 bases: TGCAGCGTTGACCGGACTTTACTACAAGAGCAGTACTTC.

In DNA form, the CDR3 reads TGCGCCAGCAGCCCAGGCGGGAGAGAAGGGGAAAAACTGTTTTTT. Translation: CASSPGGREGEKLFF. The genes are TRBV5-1 and TRBJ1-4; the D is unclear. Germline CDR1 reads SGHRS; CDR2 reads YFSETQ. CDR3 length: 15 amino acids. The ends were cut back, 4 bases at V and 8 bases at J, with 18 bases in the middle.

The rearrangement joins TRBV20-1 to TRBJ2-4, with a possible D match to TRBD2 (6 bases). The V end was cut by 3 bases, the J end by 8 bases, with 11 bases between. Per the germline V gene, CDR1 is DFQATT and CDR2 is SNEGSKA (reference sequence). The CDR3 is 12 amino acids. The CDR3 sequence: CSASGGTHIQYF. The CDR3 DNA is TGCAGTGCTAGCGGGGGTACTCACATTCAGTACTTC.

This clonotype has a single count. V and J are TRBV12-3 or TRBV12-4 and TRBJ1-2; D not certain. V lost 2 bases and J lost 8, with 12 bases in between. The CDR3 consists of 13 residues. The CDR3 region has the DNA TGTGCCAGCAGTTTAATGGGAGAAGGGGGCTACACCTTC. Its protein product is CASSLMGEGGYTF.

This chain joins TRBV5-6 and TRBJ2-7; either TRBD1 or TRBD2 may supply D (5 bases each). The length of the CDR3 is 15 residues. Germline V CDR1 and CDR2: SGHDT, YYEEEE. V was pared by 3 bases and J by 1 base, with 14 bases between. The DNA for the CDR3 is TGTGCCAGCAGCTCGACAGTCGGGGCTTCCTACGAGCAGTACTTC. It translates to CASSSTVGASYEQYF. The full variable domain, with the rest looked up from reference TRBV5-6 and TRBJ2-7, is DAGVTQSPTHLIKTRGQQVTLRCSPKSGHDTVSWYQQALGQGPQFIFQYYEEEERQRGNFPDRFSGHQFPNYSSELNVNALLLGDSALYLCASSSTVGASYEQYFGPGTRLTVT.

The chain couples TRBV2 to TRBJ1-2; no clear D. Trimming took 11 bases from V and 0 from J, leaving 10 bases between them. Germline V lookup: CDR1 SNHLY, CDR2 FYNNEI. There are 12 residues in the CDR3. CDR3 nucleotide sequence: TGTGCCTCCACGGACTCTAACTATGGCTACACCTTC. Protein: CASTDSNYGYTF.

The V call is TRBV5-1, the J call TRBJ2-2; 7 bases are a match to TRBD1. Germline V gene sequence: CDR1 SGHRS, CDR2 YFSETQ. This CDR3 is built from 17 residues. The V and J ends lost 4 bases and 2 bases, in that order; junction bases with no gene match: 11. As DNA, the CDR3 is TGCGCCAGCAGCGAGGGCTGGGACAGCCAAAACACCGGGGAGCTGTTTTTT. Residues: CASSEGWDSQNTGELFF.

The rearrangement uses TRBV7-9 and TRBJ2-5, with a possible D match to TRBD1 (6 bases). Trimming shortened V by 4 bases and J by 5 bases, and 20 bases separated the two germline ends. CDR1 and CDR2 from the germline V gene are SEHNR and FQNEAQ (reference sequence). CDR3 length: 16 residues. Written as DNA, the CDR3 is TGTGCCAGCAGCTCGACTCCATACAGGGTTGCCGAGACCCAGTACTTC. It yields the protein CASSSTPYRVAETQYF.

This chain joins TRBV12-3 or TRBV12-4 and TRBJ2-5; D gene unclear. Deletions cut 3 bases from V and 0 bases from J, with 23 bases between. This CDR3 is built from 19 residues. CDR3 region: CASSFRSLPTFGNQETQYF. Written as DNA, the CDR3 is TGTGCCAGCAGTTTTCGGTCCCTCCCAACGTTTGGGAACCAAGAGACCCAGTACTTC.

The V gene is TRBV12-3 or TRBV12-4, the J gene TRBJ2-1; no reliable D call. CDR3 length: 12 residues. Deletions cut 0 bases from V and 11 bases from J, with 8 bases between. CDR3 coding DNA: TGTGCCAGCAGTTTAGCTAGGTCAAAGCAGTTCTTC. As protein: CASSLARSKQFF.

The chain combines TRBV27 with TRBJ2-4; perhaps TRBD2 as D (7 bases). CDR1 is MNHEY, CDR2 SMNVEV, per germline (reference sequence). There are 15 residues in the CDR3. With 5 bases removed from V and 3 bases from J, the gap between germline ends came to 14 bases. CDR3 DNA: TGTGCCAGCAGTGATACAGGGAGGGGCAAAAACATTCAGTACTTC. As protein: CASSDTGRGKNIQYF.

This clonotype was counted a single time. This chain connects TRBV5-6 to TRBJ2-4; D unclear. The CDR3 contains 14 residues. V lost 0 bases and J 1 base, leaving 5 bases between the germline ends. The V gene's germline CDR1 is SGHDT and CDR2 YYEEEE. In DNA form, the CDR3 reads TGTGCCAGCAGCTTGGATGGTGCCAAAAACATTCAGTACTTC. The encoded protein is CASSLDGAKNIQYF.

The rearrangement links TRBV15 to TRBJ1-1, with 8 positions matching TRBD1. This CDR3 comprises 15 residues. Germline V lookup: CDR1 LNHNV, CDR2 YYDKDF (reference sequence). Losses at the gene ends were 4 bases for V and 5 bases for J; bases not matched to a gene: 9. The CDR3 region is CATSNFRGRRTEAFF. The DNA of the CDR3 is TGTGCCACCAGCAATTTCAGGGGGCGAAGGACTGAAGCTTTCTTT.

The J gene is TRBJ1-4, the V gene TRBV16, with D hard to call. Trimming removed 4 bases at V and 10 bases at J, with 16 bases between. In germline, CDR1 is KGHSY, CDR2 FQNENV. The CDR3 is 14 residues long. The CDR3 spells CASSRAGGGRKLFF. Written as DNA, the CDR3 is TGTGCCAGCAGCCGAGCGGGAGGCGGAAGAAAACTGTTTTTT.